This record concerns one T cell receptor beta chain sequence. Trimming removed 1 base at V and 4 bases at J, with 11 bases between. This CDR3 has 15 residues. CDR1 is SNHLY, CDR2 FYNNEI, per germline. These data originate in a study of blood T cell repertoires in COVID-19. As for the study in general: There were acute and convalescent COVID-19 samples, and they came from the United States, Italy and Spain.

Generated by immunoSEQ multiplex PCR, the TCRdb table keeps only in-frame clones and is missing some. The sample contains some 60,000 clones, around four fifths of which appear only once. This clonotype was obtained from a human donor in a cohort sampled during active COVID-19. The material sequenced was peripheral blood. V is TRBV2 and J is TRBJ1-5; no clear D. The CDR3 nucleotides read TGTGCCAGCAGTGAAGGGTCAGGTGGGAATCAGCCCCAGCATTTT. Translation: CASSEGSGGNQPQHF.